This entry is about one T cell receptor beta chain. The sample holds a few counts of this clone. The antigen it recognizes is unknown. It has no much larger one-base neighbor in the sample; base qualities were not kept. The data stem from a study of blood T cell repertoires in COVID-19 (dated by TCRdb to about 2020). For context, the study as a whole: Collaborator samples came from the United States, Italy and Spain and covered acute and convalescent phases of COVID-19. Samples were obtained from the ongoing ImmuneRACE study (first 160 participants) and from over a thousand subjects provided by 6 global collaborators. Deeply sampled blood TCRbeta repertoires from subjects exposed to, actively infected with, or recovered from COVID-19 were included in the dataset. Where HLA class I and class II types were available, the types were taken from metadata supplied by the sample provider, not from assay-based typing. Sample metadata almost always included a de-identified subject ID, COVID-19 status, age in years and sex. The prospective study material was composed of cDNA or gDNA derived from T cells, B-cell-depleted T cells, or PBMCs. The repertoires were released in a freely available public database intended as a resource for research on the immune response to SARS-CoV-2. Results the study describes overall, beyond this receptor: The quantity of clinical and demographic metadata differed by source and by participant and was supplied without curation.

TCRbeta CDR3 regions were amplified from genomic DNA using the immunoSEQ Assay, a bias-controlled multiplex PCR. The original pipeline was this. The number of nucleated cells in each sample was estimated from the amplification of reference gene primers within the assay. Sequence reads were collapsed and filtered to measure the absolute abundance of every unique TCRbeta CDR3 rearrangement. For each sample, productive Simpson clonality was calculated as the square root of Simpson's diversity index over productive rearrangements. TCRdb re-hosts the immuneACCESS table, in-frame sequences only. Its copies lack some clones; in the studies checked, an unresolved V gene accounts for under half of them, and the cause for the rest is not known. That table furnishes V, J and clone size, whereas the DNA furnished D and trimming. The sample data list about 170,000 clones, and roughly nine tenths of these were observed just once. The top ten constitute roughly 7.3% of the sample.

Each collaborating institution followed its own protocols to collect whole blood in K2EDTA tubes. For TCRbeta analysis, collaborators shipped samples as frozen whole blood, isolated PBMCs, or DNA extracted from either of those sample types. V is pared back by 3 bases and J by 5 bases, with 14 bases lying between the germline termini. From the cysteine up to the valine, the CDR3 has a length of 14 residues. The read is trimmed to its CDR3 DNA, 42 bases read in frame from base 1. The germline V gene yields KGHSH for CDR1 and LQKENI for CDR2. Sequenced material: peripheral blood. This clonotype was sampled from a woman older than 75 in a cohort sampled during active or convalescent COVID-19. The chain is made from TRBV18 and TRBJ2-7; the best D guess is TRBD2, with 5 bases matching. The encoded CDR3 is CASSPLGGSDEQYV. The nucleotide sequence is TGTGCCAGCTCACCGCTTGGTGGGAGTGACGAGCAGTACGTC.